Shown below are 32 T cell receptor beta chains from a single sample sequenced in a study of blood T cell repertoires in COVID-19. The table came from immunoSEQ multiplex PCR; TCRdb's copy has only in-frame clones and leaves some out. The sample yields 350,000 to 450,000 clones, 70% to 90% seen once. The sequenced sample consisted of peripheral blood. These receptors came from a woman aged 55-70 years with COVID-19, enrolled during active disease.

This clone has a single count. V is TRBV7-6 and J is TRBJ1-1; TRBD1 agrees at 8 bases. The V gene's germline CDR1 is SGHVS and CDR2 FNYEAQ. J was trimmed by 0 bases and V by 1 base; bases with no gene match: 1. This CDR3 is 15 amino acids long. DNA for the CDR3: TGTGCCAGCAGCTTAGGACAGGGGATGAACACTGAAGCTTTCTTT. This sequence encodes CASSLGQGMNTEAFF. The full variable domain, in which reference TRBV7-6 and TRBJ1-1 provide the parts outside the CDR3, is GAGVSQSPRYKVTKRGQDVALRCDPISGHVSLYWYRQALGQGPEFLTYFNYEAQQDKSGLPNDRFSAERPEGSISTLTIQRTEQRDSAMYRCASSLGQGMNTEAFFGQGTRLTVV.

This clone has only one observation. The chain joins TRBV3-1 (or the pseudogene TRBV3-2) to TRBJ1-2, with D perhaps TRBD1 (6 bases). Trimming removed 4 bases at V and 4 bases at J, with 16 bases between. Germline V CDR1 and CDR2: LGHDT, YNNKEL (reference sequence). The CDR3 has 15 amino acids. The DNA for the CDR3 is TGTGCCAGCAGCCGAGGGGGGGGGTTCGGCTATGGCTACACCTTC. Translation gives CASSRGGGFGYGYTF.

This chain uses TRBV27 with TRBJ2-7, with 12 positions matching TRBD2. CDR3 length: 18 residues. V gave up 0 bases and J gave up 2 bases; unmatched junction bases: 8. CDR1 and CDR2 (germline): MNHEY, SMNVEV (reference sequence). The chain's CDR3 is CASSLSALAGGPTYEQYF. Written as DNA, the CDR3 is TGTGCCAGCAGTTTATCTGCTCTAGCGGGGGGGCCGACCTACGAGCAGTACTTC.

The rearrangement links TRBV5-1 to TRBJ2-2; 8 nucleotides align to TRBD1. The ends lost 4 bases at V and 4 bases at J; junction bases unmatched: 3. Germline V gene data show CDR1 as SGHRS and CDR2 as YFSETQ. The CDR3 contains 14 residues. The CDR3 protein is CASSTDRGTGELFF. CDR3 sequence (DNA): TGCGCCAGCAGCACAGACAGGGGCACCGGGGAGCTGTTTTTT.

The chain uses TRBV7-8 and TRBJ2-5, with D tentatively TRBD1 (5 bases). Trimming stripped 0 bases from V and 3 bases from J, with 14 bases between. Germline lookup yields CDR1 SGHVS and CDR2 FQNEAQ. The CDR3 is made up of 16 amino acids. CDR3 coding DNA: TGTGCCAGCAGCTTAGCACTAACCGACAGAGAAGAGACCCAGTACTTC. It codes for CASSLALTDREETQYF.

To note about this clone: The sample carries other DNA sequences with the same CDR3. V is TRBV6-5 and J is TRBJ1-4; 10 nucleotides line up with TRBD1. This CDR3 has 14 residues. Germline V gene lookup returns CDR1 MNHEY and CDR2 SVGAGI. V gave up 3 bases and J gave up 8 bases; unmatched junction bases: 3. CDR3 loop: CASSYDRGREKLFF. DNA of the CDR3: TGTGCCAGCAGTTATGACAGGGGGCGAGAAAAACTGTTTTTT.

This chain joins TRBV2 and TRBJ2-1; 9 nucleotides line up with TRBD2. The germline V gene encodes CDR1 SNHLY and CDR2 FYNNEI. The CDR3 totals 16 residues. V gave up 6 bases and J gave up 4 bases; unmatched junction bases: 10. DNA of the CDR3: TGTGCCAGCAGCCGGAATCTAGCGGGAAATTACAATGAGCAGTTCTTC. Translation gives CASSRNLAGNYNEQFF. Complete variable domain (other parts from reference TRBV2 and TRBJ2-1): EPEVTQTPSHQVTQMGQEVILRCVPISNHLYFYWYRQILGQKVEFLVSFYNNEISEKSEIFDDQFSVERPDGSNFTLKIRSTKLEDSAMYFCASSRNLAGNYNEQFFGPGTRLTVL.

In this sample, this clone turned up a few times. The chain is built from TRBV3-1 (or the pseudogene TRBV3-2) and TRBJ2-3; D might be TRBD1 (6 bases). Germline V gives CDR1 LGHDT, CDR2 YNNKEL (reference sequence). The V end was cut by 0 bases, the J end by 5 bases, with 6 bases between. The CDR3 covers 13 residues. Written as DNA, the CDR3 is TGTGCCAGCAGCCAAGAAGGGGGAGATACGCAGTATTTT. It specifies CASSQEGGDTQYF.

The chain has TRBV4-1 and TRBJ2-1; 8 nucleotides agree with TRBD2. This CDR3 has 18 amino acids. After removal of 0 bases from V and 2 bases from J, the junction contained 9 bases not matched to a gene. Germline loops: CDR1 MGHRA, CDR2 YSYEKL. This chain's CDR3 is CASSQDLKERGPYNEQFF. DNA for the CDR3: TGCGCCAGCAGCCAAGATTTGAAAGAGCGGGGGCCCTACAATGAGCAGTTCTTC.

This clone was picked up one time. CDR3 in amino acids: CASSPRTDNQETQYF. The CDR3, as DNA: TGTGCCAGCTCACCGCGGACAGATAACCAAGAGACCCAGTACTTC. This chain joins TRBV18 and TRBJ2-5, with a possible D match to TRBD1 (6 bases). The CDR3 is 15 amino acids. Trimming shortened V by 3 bases and J by 0 bases, and 11 bases separated the two germline ends. The germline V gene has CDR1 KGHSH and CDR2 LQKENI.

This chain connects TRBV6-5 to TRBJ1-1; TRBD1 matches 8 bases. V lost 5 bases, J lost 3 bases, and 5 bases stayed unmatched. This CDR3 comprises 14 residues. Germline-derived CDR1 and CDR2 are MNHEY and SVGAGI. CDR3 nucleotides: TGTGCCAGCAGTCCCGACAGGGGTGACACTGAAGCTTTCTTT. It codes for CASSPDRGDTEAFF.

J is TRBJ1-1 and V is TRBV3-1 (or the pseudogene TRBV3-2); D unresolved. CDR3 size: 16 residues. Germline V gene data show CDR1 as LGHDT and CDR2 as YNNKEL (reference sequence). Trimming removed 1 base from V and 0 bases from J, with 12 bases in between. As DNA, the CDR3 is TGTGCCAGCAGCCAAGTCCCGGAGCTTATGAACACTGAAGCTTTCTTT. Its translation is CASSQVPELMNTEAFF.

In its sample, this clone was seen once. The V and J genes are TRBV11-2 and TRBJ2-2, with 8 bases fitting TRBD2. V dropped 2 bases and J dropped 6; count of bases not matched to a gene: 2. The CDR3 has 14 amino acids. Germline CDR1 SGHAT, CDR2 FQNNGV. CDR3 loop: CASSLIGGAGELFF. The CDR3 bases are TGTGCCAGCAGCTTAATCGGGGGGGCCGGGGAGCTGTTTTTT.

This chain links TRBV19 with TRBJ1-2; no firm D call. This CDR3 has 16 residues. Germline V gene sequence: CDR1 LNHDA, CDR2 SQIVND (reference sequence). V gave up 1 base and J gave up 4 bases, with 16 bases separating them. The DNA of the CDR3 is TGTGCCAGTAGTATAGTTTCGAGACAACAGACCTATGGCTACACCTTC. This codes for CASSIVSRQQTYGYTF. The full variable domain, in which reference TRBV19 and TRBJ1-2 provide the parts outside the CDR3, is DGGITQSPKYLFRKEGQNVTLSCEQNLNHDAMYWYRQDPGQGLRLIYYSQIVNDFQKGDIAEGYSVSREKKESFPLTVTSAQKNPTAFYLCASSIVSRQQTYGYTFGSGTRLTVV.

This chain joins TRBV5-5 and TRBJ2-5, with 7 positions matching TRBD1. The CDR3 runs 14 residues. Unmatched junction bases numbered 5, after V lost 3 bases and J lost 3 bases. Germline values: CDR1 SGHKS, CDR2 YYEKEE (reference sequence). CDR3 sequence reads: CASSSPTGEETQYF. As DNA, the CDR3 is TGTGCCAGCAGCTCGCCTACAGGGGAAGAGACCCAGTACTTC.

This CDR3 is CASSQVGGLLADTQYF. The CDR3 DNA reads TGTGCCAGCAGCCAAGTTGGGGGACTACTCGCAGATACGCAGTATTTT. The V call is TRBV3-1 (or the pseudogene TRBV3-2), the J call TRBJ2-3, with 7 bases identical to TRBD2. Per the germline V gene, CDR1 is LGHDT and CDR2 is YNNKEL (reference sequence). This CDR3 contains 16 residues. After removal of 1 base from V and 4 bases from J, the junction contained 8 bases not matched to a gene.

The CDR3 nucleotides are TGTGCCAGCAGTCGACGATCAGGGGGAGGTCAGCCCCAGCATTTT. Translation gives CASSRRSGGGQPQHF. The V call is TRBV6-6, the J call TRBJ1-5; the match to TRBD1 covers 7 bases. J gave up 6 bases and V 5 bases, and 10 bases lay outside the gene matches. The CDR3 covers 15 residues. In germline, CDR1 is MNHNY, CDR2 SVGAGI (reference sequence).

CDR3: CASSDWGQGRNQPQHF. CDR3 nucleotides: TGTGCCAGCAGTGATTGGGGACAGGGTCGAAATCAGCCCCAGCATTTT. This chain connects TRBV6-1 to TRBJ1-5, with 9 bases that match TRBD1. The trim removed 3 bases at V and 4 bases at J, leaving 7 bases unmatched. Germline CDR1 reads MNHNS; CDR2 reads SASEGT. CDR3 length: 16 residues.

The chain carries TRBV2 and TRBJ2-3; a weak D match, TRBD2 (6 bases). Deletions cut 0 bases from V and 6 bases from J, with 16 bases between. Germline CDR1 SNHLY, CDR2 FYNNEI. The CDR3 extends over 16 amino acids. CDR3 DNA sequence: TGTGCCAGCAGTGAAGCATCAGCGGGCTCAGAGGATACGCAGTATTTT. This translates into CASSEASAGSEDTQYF.

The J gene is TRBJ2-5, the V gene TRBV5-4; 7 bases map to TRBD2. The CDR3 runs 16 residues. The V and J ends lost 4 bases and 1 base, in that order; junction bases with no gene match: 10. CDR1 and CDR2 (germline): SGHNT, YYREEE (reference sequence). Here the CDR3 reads CASSRRTSRSQETQYF. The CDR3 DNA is TGTGCCAGCAGCCGACGGACTAGTCGGTCCCAAGAGACCCAGTACTTC.

The DNA of the CDR3 is TGTGCCAGCAGGTCCCGGGACACCCATGGCTACACCTTC. It encodes CASRSRDTHGYTF. The rearrangement uses TRBV6-5 and TRBJ1-2; D is possibly TRBD1 (6 bases). Deletions cut 6 bases from V and 6 bases from J, with 14 bases between. Germline V gene lookup returns CDR1 MNHEY and CDR2 SVGAGI. The CDR3 runs to 13 residues.

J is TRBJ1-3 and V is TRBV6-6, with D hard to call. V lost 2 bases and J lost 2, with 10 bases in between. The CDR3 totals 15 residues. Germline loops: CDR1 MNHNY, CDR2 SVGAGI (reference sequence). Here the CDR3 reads CASSYERIAGNTIYF. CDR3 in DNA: TGTGCCAGCAGTTACGAGAGAATCGCTGGAAACACCATATATTTT.

CDR3 loop: CASRVQGPSPPYF. The CDR3 nucleotides are TGTGCCAGCAGAGTACAGGGACCCTCCCCTCCGTATTTT. The rearrangement joins TRBV6-5 to TRBJ2-3, with a weak D call TRBD1 (6 bases). The germline gives CDR1 MNHEY, CDR2 SVGAGI. V was shortened by 6 bases and J by 14 bases, with 21 bases between the two germline ends. This CDR3 has 13 amino acids.

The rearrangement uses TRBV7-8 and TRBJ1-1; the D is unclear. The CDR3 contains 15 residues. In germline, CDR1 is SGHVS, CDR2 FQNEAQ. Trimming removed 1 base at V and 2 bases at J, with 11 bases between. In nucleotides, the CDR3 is TGTGCCAGCAGCTTAGTACCACGGTCTAACACTGAAGCTTTCTTT. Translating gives CASSLVPRSNTEAFF.

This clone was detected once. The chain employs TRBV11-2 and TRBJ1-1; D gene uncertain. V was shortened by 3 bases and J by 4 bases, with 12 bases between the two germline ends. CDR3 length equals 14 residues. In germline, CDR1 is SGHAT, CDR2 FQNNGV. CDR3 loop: CASSFGRATTEAFF. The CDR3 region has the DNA TGTGCCAGCAGCTTCGGCAGAGCGACCACTGAAGCTTTCTTT.

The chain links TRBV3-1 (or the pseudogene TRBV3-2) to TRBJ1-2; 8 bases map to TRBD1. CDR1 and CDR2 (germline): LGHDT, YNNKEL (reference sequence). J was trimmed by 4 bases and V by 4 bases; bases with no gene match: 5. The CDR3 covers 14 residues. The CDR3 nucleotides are TGTGCCAGCAGCCCGGACAGGGCAGGCTATGGCTACACCTTC. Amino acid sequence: CASSPDRAGYGYTF.

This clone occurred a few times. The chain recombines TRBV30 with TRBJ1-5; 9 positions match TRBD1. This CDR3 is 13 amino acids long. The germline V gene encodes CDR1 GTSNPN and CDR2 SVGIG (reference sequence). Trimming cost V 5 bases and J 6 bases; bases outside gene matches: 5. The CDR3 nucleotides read TGTGCCTGGGAACCGGGACAGGGTCAGCCCCAGCATTTT. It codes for CAWEPGQGQPQHF. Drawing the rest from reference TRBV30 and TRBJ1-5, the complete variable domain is SQTIHQWPATLVQPVGSPLSLECTVEGTSNPNLYWYRQAAGRGLQLLFYSVGIGQISSEVPQNLSASRPQDRQFILSSKKLLLSDSGFYLCAWEPGQGQPQHFGDGTRLSIL.

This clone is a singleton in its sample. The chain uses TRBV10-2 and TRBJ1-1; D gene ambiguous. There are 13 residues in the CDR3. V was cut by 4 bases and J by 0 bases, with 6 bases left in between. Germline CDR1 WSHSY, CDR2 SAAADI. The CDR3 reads CASSGFMNTEAFF. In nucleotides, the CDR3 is TGCGCCAGCAGTGGTTTTATGAACACTGAAGCTTTCTTT.

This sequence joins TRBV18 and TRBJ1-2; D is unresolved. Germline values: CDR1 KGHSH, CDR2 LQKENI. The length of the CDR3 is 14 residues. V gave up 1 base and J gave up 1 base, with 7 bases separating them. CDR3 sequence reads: CASSPRSDNYGYTF. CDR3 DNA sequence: TGTGCCAGCTCACCACGTTCAGATAACTATGGCTACACCTTC. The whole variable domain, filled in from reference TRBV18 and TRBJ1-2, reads NAGVMQNPRHLVRRRGQEARLRCSPMKGHSHVYWYRQLPEEGLKFMVYLQKENIIDESGMPKERFSAEFPKEGPSILRIQQVVRGDSAAYFCASSPRSDNYGYTFGSGTRLTVV.

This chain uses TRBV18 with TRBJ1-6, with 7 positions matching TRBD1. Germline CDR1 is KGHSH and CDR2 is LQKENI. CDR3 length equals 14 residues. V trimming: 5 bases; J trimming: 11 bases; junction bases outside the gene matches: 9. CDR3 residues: CASSYQGVRAPLHF. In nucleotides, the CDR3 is TGTGCCAGCTCATATCAGGGGGTTCGAGCACCCCTCCACTTT.

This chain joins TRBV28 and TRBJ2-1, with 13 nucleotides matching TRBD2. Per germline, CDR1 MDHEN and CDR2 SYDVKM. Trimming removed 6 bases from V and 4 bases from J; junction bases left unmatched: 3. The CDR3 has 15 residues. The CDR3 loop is CASSLTSGGYNEQFF. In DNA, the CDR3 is TGTGCCAGCAGCCTGACTAGCGGGGGGTACAATGAGCAGTTCTTC.

DNA for the CDR3: TGTGCCAGTGGTGGACTAGCGGGGGCCGAGACCCAGTACTTC. This codes for CASGGLAGAETQYF. V is TRBV19 and J is TRBJ2-5; the match to TRBD2 covers 13 bases. The CDR3 is made up of 14 amino acids. Per the germline V gene, CDR1 is LNHDA and CDR2 is SQIVND (reference sequence). The V gene end was trimmed by 8 bases and the J gene end by 5 bases; junction bases not matched to a gene: 5.